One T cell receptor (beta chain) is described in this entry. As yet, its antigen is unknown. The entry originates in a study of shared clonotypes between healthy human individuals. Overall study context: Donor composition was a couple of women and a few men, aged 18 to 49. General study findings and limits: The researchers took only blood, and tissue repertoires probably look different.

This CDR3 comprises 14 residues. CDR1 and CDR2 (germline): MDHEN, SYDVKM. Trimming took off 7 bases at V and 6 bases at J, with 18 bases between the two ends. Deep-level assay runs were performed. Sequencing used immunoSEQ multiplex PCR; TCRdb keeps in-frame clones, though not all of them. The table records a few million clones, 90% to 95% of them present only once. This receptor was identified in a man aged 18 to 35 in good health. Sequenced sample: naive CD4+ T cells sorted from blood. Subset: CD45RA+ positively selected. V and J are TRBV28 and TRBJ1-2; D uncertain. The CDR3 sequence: CASTPAVRGNGYTF. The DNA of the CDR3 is TGTGCCAGCACCCCGGCGGTGCGAGGGAATGGCTACACCTTC.